The table lists the clone carrying this T cell receptor (beta chain) with a few counts. The antigen is undetermined. This sample stems from a study of T-cell reconstitution after alpha-beta-depleted transplantation in children. This CDR3 is built from 17 residues. Germline V lookup: CDR1 SGHTA, CDR2 FQGNSA. With 1 base clipped from V and 2 bases from J, the junction kept 7 bases outside the gene matches. The study, taken as a whole, reports: At around two months after transplant, the alpha-beta T cells were reportedly derived from several hundred expanded clones that came from non-depleted graft cells. Some patients' high day-60 TCRbeta diversity was traced to surviving recipient T cells and thymic progenitors.

This sample's TCRbeta library carried unique molecular identifier barcodes. TCRdb recomputed calls from the PCR reads with MiXCR, one row per CDR3 protein. The repertoire holds 300,000 to 400,000 distinct CDR3 sequences, with about 16% as singletons. Source: PBMCs, mostly from graft donor cells, taken 360 days after TCRalphabeta/CD19-depleted stem cell transplant. This receptor was taken from a male patient between 2 and 9 years old who had a stem cell transplant for acute lymphoblastic leukemia, so the T cells may come from the graft donor. The chain carries TRBV7-2 and TRBJ2-1, with 8 bases that match TRBD2. This CDR3 reads CASSLVAGTRPYNEQFF. The CDR3 region has the DNA TGTGCCAGCAGCTTAGTCGCCGGGACTAGGCCCTACAATGAGCAGTTCTTC.